The 10 T cell receptor beta chains below were found in one sample sequenced in a study of Ad26.COV2.S vaccination and SARS-CoV-2 variants. The table came from immunoSEQ multiplex PCR; TCRdb's copy has only in-frame clones and leaves some out. The table records about 350,000 clones, about 91% of them present only once. The sample was peripheral blood, taken after recovery from COVID-19. Receptor source: a human donor who had recovered from COVID-19.

The rearrangement uses TRBV2 and TRBJ1-6; possibly TRBD1 for D (6 bases). The CDR3 sequence is 16 residues long. V was clipped by 1 base and J by 3 bases, with 10 bases between them. Per the germline V gene, CDR1 is SNHLY and CDR2 is FYNNEI. The CDR3 DNA follows: TGTGCCAGCAGTGAAGTTCCAGGGGACTATAATTCACCCCTCCACTTT. It yields the protein CASSEVPGDYNSPLHF.

This chain joins TRBV9 and TRBJ1-5; 9 positions match TRBD1. Germline CDR1 reads SGDLS; CDR2 reads YYNGEE. V was pared by 3 bases and J by 4 bases, with 5 bases of the junction left unmatched. The CDR3 covers 15 residues. CDR3 sequence (DNA): TGTGCCAGCAGCGAAGGGACAGGGAGTAATCAGCCCCAGCATTTT. It translates to CASSEGTGSNQPQHF.

The rearrangement uses TRBV11-3 and TRBJ2-1, with D maybe TRBD1 (5 bases). Trimming stripped 0 bases from V and 8 bases from J, with 14 bases between. The CDR3 has 15 residues. Germline lookup yields CDR1 SGHNT and CDR2 YENEEA. The CDR3 DNA reads TGTGCCAGCAGCTTAGATGGCAGGGCGATCGATGAGCAGTTCTTC. Protein: CASSLDGRAIDEQFF. Together with reference TRBV11-3 and TRBJ2-1, the CDR3 gives the full variable domain: EAGVVQSPRYKIIEKKQPVAFWCNPISGHNTLYWYLQNLGQGPELLIRYENEEAVDDSQLPKDRFSAERLKGVDSTLKIQPAELGDSAVYLCASSLDGRAIDEQFFGPGTRLTVL.

Remarks on this clone: This sample includes further DNA sequences coding for the same CDR3. The CDR3 DNA reads as TGTGCCAGCAGTTATTCGGGAGTGAACACTGAAGCTTTCTTT. As protein: CASSYSGVNTEAFF. V usage is TRBV6-5 and J usage is TRBJ1-1; D is ambiguous. V shed 3 bases and J shed 0 bases, with 8 bases lying between them. The CDR3 is 14 amino acids. CDR1 is MNHEY and CDR2 is SVGAGI in the germline V gene.

The V and J genes are TRBV9 and TRBJ1-2; D is uncertain. Germline-derived CDR1 and CDR2 are SGDLS and YYNGEE. The V end lost 3 bases, the J end lost 7 bases, and 7 bases lay between the germline ends. The CDR3 has 11 residues. The CDR3 reads CASSGRGGYTF. In nucleotides, the CDR3 is TGTGCCAGCAGCGGCAGAGGTGGCTACACCTTC.

The J gene is TRBJ2-7, the V gene TRBV7-2, with 9 bases aligning to TRBD1. Looked up from germline, CDR1 is SGHTA and CDR2 is FQGNSA. The ends lost 3 bases at V and 2 bases at J; junction bases unmatched: 8. This CDR3 region has 16 residues. The CDR3 spells CASSLHPGQGPYEQYF. The CDR3 DNA sequence: TGTGCCAGCAGCTTGCATCCGGGACAGGGACCCTACGAGCAGTACTTC.

The chain combines TRBV2 with TRBJ1-5; D is unclear. The germline CDR1 and CDR2 sequences are SNHLY and FYNNEI. Trimming removed 5 bases from V and 2 bases from J, with 7 bases in between. There are 13 residues in the CDR3. The CDR3 sequence is CASSRLGNQPQHF. DNA of the CDR3: TGTGCCAGCAGTCGGTTAGGCAATCAGCCCCAGCATTTT.

The sample holds one count of this clone. V and J are TRBV27 and TRBJ2-7, with TRBD2 matching 7 bases. J was trimmed by 0 bases and V by 3 bases; bases with no gene match: 11. Per the germline V gene, CDR1 is MNHEY and CDR2 is SMNVEV (reference sequence). CDR3 length: 17 residues. The CDR3 nucleotides read TGTGCCAGCAGTTTCCACCGAAGCGGGGCGAGCTCCTACGAGCAGTACTTC. Protein sequence: CASSFHRSGASSYEQYF.

The chain joins TRBV6-2 or TRBV6-3 to TRBJ1-5, with D uncertain. Deletions cut 5 bases from V and 0 bases from J, with 8 bases between. Per the germline V gene, CDR1 is MNHEY and CDR2 is SVGEGT. The CDR3 spans 14 residues. CDR3 in amino acids: CASSGTNSNQPQHF. In DNA form, the CDR3 reads TGTGCCAGCAGTGGCACCAATAGCAATCAGCCCCAGCATTTT.

The genes are TRBV9 and TRBJ2-2, with a weak D call TRBD2 (6 bases). The CDR3 loop spans 14 amino acids. V shed 0 bases and J shed 6 bases, with 9 bases lying between them. Germline CDR1 and CDR2: SGDLS and YYNGEE. CDR3 amino acids: CASSVGGGPGELFF. DNA of the CDR3: TGTGCCAGCAGCGTAGGAGGAGGGCCCGGGGAGCTGTTTTTT.